This TCR beta chain appears in the sequencing data of a study of cytomegalovirus exposure and HLA in healthy donors. Repertoires were generated with immunoSEQ multiplex PCR, while TCRdb's copy carries only in-frame clones and drops some. The table has roughly 45,000 clones, roughly 92% seen once. Germline V lookup: CDR1 LNHDA, CDR2 SQIVND (reference sequence). The V gene end was trimmed by 6 bases and the J gene end by 8 bases; junction bases not matched to a gene: 9. The CDR3 covers 14 residues. Material for sequencing was PBMCs. This receptor was obtained from a man aged 18 to 35 in good health and CMV-seronegative. The chain couples TRBV19 to TRBJ2-1; 8 bases map to TRBD2. In DNA form, the CDR3 reads TGTGCCAGTAGCCCCGGGGGGGCTATCGATGAGCAGTTCTTC. Translated, it gives CASSPGGAIDEQFF.